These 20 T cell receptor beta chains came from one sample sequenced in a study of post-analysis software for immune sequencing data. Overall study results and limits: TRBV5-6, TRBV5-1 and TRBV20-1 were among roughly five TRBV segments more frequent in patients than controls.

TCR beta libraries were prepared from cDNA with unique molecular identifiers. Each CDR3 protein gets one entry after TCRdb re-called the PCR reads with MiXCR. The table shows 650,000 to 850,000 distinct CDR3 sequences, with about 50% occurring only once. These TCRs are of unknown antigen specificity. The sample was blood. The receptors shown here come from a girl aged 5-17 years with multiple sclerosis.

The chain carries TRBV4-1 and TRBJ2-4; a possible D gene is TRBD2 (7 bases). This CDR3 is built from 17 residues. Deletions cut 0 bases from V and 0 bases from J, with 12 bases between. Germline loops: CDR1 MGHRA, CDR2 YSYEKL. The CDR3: CASSQDRGALAKNIQYF. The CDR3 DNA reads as TGCGCCAGCAGCCAAGATCGGGGGGCGTTAGCCAAAAACATTCAGTACTTC.

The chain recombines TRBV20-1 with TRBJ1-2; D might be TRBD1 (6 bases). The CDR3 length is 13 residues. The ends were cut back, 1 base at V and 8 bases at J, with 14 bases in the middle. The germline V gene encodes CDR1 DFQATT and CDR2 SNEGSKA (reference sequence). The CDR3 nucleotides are TGCAGTGCTAGAGCCCGGGACAAAGCGGGCTACACCTTC. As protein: CSARARDKAGYTF.

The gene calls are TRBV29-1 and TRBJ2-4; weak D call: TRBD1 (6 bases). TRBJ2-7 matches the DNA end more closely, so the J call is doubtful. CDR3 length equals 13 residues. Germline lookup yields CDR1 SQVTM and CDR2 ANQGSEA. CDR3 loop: CSVGLTAGAEQYF. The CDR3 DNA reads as TGCAGCGTTGGCCTTACGGCAGGGGCCGAGCAGTACTTC.

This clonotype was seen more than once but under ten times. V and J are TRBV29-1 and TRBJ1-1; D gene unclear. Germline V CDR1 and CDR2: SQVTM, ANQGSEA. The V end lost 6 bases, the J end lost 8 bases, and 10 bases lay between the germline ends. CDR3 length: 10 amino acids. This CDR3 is CSVGWFEAFF. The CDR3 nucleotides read TGCAGCGTGGGGTGGTTCGAAGCTTTCTTT.

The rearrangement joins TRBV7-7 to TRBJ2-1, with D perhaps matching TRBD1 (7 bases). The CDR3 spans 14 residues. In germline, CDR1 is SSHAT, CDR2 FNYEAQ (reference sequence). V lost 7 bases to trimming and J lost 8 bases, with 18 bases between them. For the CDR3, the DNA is TGTGCCAGCACACGAGGGGGCAGGGGGGATGAGCAGTTCTTC. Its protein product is CASTRGGRGDEQFF.

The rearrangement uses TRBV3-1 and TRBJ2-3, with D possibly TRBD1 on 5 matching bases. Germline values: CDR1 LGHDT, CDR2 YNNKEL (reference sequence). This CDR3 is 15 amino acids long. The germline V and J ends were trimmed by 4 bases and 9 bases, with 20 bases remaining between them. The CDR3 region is CASSPRTIYTRTQYF. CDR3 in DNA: TGTGCCAGCAGCCCCCGGACAATTTACACAAGGACGCAGTATTTT.

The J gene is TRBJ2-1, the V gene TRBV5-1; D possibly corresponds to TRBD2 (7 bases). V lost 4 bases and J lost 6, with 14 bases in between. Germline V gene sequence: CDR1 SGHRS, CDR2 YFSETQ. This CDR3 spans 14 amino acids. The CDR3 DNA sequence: TGCGCCAGCAGCCCCGGGGGGCCCAGCAATGAGCAGTTCTTC. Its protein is CASSPGGPSNEQFF.

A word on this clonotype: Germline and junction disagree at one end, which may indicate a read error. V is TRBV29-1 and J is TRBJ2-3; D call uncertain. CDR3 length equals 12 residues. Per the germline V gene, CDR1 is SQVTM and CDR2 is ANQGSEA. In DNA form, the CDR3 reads TGCGGCGTTGGGCACCATAAGGATACGCAGTATTTT. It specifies CGVGHHKDTQYF.

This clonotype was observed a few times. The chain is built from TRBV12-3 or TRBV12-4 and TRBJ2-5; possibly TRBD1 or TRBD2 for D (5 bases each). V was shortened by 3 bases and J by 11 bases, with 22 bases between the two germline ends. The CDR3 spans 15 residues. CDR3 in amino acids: CASSLGRPILGEQYF. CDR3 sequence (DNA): TGTGCCAGCAGTTTGGGCAGACCGATCCTAGGGGAGCAGTACTTC.

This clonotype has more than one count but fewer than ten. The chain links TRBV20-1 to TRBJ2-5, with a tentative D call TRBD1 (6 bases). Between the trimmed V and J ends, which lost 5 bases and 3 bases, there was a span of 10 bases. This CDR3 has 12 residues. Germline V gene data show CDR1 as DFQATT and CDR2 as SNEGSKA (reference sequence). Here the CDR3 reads CSASYREETQYF. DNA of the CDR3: TGCAGTGCTTCCTACAGGGAAGAGACCCAGTACTTC.

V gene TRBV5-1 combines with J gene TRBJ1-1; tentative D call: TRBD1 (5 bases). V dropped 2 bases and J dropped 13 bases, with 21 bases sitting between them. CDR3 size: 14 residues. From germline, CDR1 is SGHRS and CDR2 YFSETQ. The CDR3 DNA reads TGCGCCAGCAGCTTACCTAGCAGGGATGGACAAGGTTTCTTT. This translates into CASSLPSRDGQGFF. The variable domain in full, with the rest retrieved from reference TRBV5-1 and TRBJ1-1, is KAGVTQTPRYLIKTRGQQVTLSCSPISGHRSVSWYQQTPGQGLQFLFEYFSETQRNKGNFPGRFSGRQFSNSRSEMNVSTLELGDSALYLCASSLPSRDGQGFFGQGTRLTVV.

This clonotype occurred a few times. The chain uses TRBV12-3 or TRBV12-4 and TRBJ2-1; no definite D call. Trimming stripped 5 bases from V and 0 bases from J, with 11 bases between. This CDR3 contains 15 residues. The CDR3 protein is CASSPYPGSYNEQFF. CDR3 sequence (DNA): TGTGCCAGCAGTCCCTACCCGGGCTCCTACAATGAGCAGTTCTTC.

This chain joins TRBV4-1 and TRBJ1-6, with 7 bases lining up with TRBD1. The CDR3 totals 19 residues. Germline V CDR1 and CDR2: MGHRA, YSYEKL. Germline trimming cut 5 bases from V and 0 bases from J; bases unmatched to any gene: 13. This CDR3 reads CASSNSGTALSSYNSPLHF. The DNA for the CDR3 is TGCGCCAGCAGCAATTCCGGGACAGCCCTGAGCTCCTATAATTCACCCCTCCACTTT.

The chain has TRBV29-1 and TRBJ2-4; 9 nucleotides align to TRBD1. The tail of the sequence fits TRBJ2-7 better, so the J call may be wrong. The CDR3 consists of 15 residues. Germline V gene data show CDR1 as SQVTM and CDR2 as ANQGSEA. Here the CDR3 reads CSVEGPGTGQYEQYF. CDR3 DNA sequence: TGCAGCGTTGAGGGCCCAGGGACAGGGCAATACGAGCAGTACTTC.

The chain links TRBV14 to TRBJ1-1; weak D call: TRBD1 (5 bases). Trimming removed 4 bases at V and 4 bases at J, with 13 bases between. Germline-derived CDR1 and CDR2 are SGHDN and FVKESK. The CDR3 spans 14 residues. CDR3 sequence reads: CASSRPGGGTEAFF. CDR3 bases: TGTGCCAGCAGCCGACCCGGGGGAGGCACTGAAGCTTTCTTT. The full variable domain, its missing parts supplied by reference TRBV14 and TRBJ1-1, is EAGVTQFPSHSVIEKGQTVTLRCDPISGHDNLYWYRRVMGKEIKFLLHFVKESKQDESGMPNNRFLAERTGGTYSTLKVQPAELEDSGVYFCASSRPGGGTEAFFGQGTRLTVV.

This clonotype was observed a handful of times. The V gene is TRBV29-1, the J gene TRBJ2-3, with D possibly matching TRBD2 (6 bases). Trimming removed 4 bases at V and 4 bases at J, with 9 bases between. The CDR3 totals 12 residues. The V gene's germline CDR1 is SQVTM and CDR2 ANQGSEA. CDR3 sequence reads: CSVVGEADTQYF. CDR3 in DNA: TGCAGCGTTGTAGGGGAGGCAGATACGCAGTATTTT.

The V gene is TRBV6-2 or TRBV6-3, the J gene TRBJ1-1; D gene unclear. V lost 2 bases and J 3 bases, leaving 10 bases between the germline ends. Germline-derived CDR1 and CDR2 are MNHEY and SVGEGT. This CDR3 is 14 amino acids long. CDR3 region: CASSYRSGYTEAFF. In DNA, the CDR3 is TGTGCCAGCAGTTACCGTTCGGGGTACACTGAAGCTTTCTTT.

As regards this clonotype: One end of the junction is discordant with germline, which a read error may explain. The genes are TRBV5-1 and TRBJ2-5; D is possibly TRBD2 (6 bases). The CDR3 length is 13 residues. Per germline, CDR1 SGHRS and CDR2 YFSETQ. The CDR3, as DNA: TGTGCCAGCAGTTTCAGGCGGGGAGAGACCCAGTACTTC. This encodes CASSFRRGETQYF.

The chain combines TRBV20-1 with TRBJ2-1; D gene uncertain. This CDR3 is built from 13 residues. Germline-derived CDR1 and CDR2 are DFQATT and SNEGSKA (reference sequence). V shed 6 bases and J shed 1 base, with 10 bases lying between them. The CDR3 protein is CSALLESYNEQFF. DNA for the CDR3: TGCAGTGCCCTGCTAGAGTCCTACAATGAGCAGTTCTTC.

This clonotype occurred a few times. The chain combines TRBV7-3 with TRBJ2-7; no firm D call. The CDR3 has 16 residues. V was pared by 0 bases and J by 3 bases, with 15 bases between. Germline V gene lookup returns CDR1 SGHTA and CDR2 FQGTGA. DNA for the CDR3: TGTGCCAGCAGCTTAACGCCGACCCTAAGGGTCTACGAGCAGTACTTC. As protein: CASSLTPTLRVYEQYF. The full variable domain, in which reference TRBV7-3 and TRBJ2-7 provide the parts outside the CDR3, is GAGVSQTPSNKVTEKGKYVELRCDPISGHTALYWYRQSLGQGPEFLIYFQGTGAADDSGLPNDRFFAVRPEGSVSTLKIQRTERGDSAVYLCASSLTPTLRVYEQYFGPGTRLTVT.